These T cell receptor beta chains were read from a single sample in a study of beta chain features in type 1 diabetes. The method was immunoSEQ multiplex PCR; TCRdb's version includes in-frame clones alone and lacks a portion of them. The table includes 600,000 or so clones, roughly 12% detected once. The sample comprised naive CD4+ T cells from blood. These receptors all stem from a man under 40 with type 1 diabetes. Both conserved end residues are part of each CDR3. A D gene is named only where the DNA matches it firmly. Size is stated for part of the rows, as once, few or many counts, or as a class when the clone is expanded.

v_gene: TRBV28
d_gene: NA
j_gene: TRBJ2-2
abundance: NA
CDR3aa: CASSPPEMGELFF
CDR3nt: TGTGCCAGCAGCCCCCCCGAGATGGGGGAGCTGTTTTTT

v_gene: TRBV28
d_gene: NA
j_gene: TRBJ1-5
abundance: few
CDR3aa: CASTPPSQPQHF
CDR3nt: TGTGCCAGCACCCCGCCCAGTCAGCCCCAGCATTTT

v_gene: TRBV5-8
d_gene: TRBD1
j_gene: TRBJ1-1
abundance: few
CDR3aa: CASSSGHLIRGAEAFF
CDR3nt: TGTGCCAGCAGCTCGGGACACCTAATCAGGGGGGCTGAAGCTTTCTTT

v_gene: TRBV4-3
d_gene: TRBD1
j_gene: TRBJ1-2
abundance: NA
CDR3aa: CASSPDRGNYGYTF
CDR3nt: TGCGCCAGCAGCCCGGACAGGGGAAACTATGGCTACACCTTC

v_gene: TRBV5-4
d_gene: NA
j_gene: TRBJ2-7
abundance: once
CDR3aa: CASSLGLREQYF
CDR3nt: TGTGCCAGCAGCTTGGGCTTGAGGGAGCAGTACTTC

v_gene: TRBV25-1
d_gene: NA
j_gene: TRBJ1-2
abundance: NA
CDR3aa: CASRSSEYGYTF
CDR3nt: TGTGCCAGCAGAAGTAGCGAGTATGGCTACACCTTC

v_gene: TRBV29-1
d_gene: NA
j_gene: TRBJ2-7
abundance: few
CDR3aa: CSVSLAVGDYEQYF
CDR3nt: TGCAGCGTTAGCTTAGCTGTCGGCGACTACGAGCAGTACTTC

v_gene: TRBV19
d_gene: NA
j_gene: TRBJ1-2
abundance: few
CDR3aa: CASSTHFRIPSYGYTF
CDR3nt: TGTGCCAGTAGTACCCATTTCCGGATACCTTCCTATGGCTACACCTTC

v_gene: TRBV11-2
d_gene: TRBD2
j_gene: TRBJ2-5
abundance: few
CDR3aa: CASSLGLAVLIQETQYF
CDR3nt: TGTGCCAGCAGCTTAGGACTAGCTGTCTTAATACAAGAGACCCAGTACTTC

v_gene: TRBV28
d_gene: NA
j_gene: TRBJ2-7
abundance: NA
CDR3aa: CASSLGTHLYEQYF
CDR3nt: TGTGCCAGCAGTTTAGGTACTCACCTATACGAGCAGTACTTC

v_gene: TRBV6-1
d_gene: TRBD2
j_gene: TRBJ2-7
abundance: NA
CDR3aa: CASSAQGTSGAAVQYF
CDR3nt: TGTGCCAGCAGTGCCCAAGGGACTAGCGGGGCCGCTGTGCAGTACTTC

v_gene: TRBV7-2
d_gene: NA
j_gene: TRBJ2-7
abundance: NA
CDR3aa: CASSLVRDTEQYF
CDR3nt: TGTGCCAGCAGCTTAGTACGGGATACCGAGCAGTACTTC

v_gene: TRBV15
d_gene: NA
j_gene: TRBJ2-5
abundance: few
CDR3aa: CATSRDGGPQETQYF
CDR3nt: TGTGCCACCAGCAGAGATGGGGGGCCCCAAGAGACCCAGTACTTC

v_gene: TRBV4-3
d_gene: NA
j_gene: TRBJ1-1
abundance: NA
CDR3aa: CASARENMNTEAFF
CDR3nt: TGCGCCAGCGCCCGGGAAAATATGAACACTGAAGCTTTCTTT

v_gene: TRBV6-5
d_gene: NA
j_gene: TRBJ2-7
abundance: few
CDR3aa: CASSTPATYEQYF
CDR3nt: TGTGCCAGCAGCACTCCAGCCACCTACGAGCAGTACTTC

v_gene: TRBV6-5
d_gene: NA
j_gene: TRBJ1-5
abundance: few
CDR3aa: CASSYSAQLNQPQHF
CDR3nt: TGTGCCAGCAGTTACTCCGCACAGCTTAATCAGCCCCAGCATTTT

v_gene: TRBV5-1
d_gene: TRBD2
j_gene: TRBJ2-3
abundance: NA
CDR3aa: CASSSRTSGNTDTQYF
CDR3nt: TGCGCCAGCAGCTCTCGGACTAGCGGCAACACAGATACGCAGTATTTT

v_gene: TRBV7-2
d_gene: TRBD2
j_gene: TRBJ2-1
abundance: NA
CDR3aa: CASRSSGGAGEQFF
CDR3nt: TGTGCCAGCAGATCTAGCGGGGGGGCAGGTGAGCAGTTCTTC

v_gene: TRBV14
d_gene: NA
j_gene: TRBJ2-5
abundance: few
CDR3aa: CASSQQAQETQYF
CDR3nt: TGTGCCAGCAGCCAGCAGGCCCAAGAGACCCAGTACTTC

v_gene: TRBV5-4
d_gene: NA
j_gene: TRBJ2-6
abundance: few
CDR3aa: CASSYGQSGANVLTF
CDR3nt: TGTGCCAGCAGCTATGGACAATCAGGGGCCAACGTCCTGACTTTC

v_gene: TRBV25-1
d_gene: NA
j_gene: TRBJ1-2
abundance: few
CDR3aa: CASSELGYGYTF
CDR3nt: TGTGCCAGCAGTGAATTGGGGTATGGCTACACCTTC

v_gene: TRBV5-1
d_gene: NA
j_gene: TRBJ1-2
abundance: NA
CDR3aa: CASSLRGAFNYGYTF
CDR3nt: TGCGCCAGCAGCTTGCGGGGGGCGTTCAACTATGGCTACACCTTC

v_gene: TRBV19
d_gene: NA
j_gene: TRBJ2-1
abundance: NA
CDR3aa: CASSKLAGHEQFF
CDR3nt: TGTGCCAGTAGTAAACTAGCTGGCCATGAGCAGTTCTTC

v_gene: TRBV10-3
d_gene: TRBD1
j_gene: TRBJ2-2
abundance: NA
CDR3aa: CAISEGQVDTGELFF
CDR3nt: TGTGCCATCAGTGAGGGACAGGTTGACACCGGGGAGCTGTTTTTT

v_gene: TRBV19
d_gene: NA
j_gene: TRBJ1-5
abundance: NA
CDR3aa: CASTSTGLGPQHF
CDR3nt: TGTGCCAGTACCTCAACAGGGTTAGGACCCCAGCATTTT

v_gene: TRBV5-6
d_gene: NA
j_gene: TRBJ2-1
abundance: NA
CDR3aa: CASSPATLQGRNEQFF
CDR3nt: TGTGCCAGCAGCCCGGCAACCTTACAGGGGAGGAATGAGCAGTTCTTC

v_gene: TRBV9
d_gene: NA
j_gene: TRBJ1-1
abundance: few
CDR3aa: CASSVSTRTEAFF
CDR3nt: TGTGCCAGCAGCGTAAGTACGAGGACCGAGGCTTTCTTT

v_gene: TRBV10-3
d_gene: TRBD1
j_gene: TRBJ1-6
abundance: few
CDR3aa: CAISGQGSNSPLHF
CDR3nt: TGTGCCATCAGTGGACAGGGAAGTAATTCACCCCTCCACTTT

v_gene: TRBV19
d_gene: NA
j_gene: TRBJ1-5
abundance: few
CDR3aa: CASSGRNNQPQHF
CDR3nt: TGTGCCAGTAGTGGACGGAACAATCAGCCCCAGCATTTT

v_gene: TRBV25-1
d_gene: TRBD1
j_gene: TRBJ1-1
abundance: NA
CDR3aa: CASSPTGMDTEAFF
CDR3nt: TGTGCCAGCTCCCCGACAGGGATGGACACTGAAGCTTTCTTT

v_gene: TRBV9
d_gene: TRBD2
j_gene: TRBJ2-7
abundance: few
CDR3aa: CASSVASGGYEQYF
CDR3nt: TGTGCCAGCAGCGTAGCAAGCGGGGGGTACGAGCAGTACTTC

v_gene: TRBV7-2
d_gene: NA
j_gene: TRBJ2-7
abundance: NA
CDR3aa: CASSLDQASYEQYF
CDR3nt: TGTGCCAGCAGCTTAGACCAGGCATCCTACGAGCAGTACTTC

v_gene: TRBV4-1
d_gene: TRBD1
j_gene: TRBJ2-2
abundance: NA
CDR3aa: CASSQGLRGPGELFF
CDR3nt: TGCGCCAGCAGCCAAGGCCTTAGGGGGCCCGGGGAGCTGTTTTTT

v_gene: TRBV16
d_gene: NA
j_gene: TRBJ2-6
abundance: few
CDR3aa: CASSQFNSLSGANVLTF
CDR3nt: TGTGCCAGCAGCCAATTTAATTCCCTTTCTGGGGCCAACGTCCTGACTTTC

v_gene: TRBV6-5
d_gene: NA
j_gene: TRBJ2-5
abundance: NA
CDR3aa: CASYRRGETQYF
CDR3nt: TGTGCCAGCTACAGGAGGGGCGAGACCCAGTACTTC

v_gene: TRBV2
d_gene: NA
j_gene: TRBJ2-2
abundance: NA
CDR3aa: CASSTGFITGELFF
CDR3nt: TGTGCCAGCAGTACAGGGTTTATCACCGGGGAGCTGTTTTTT

v_gene: TRBV10-1
d_gene: NA
j_gene: TRBJ2-7
abundance: few
CDR3aa: CASSSSDRSYEQYF
CDR3nt: TGCGCCAGCAGCTCGTCAGACAGGTCCTACGAGCAGTACTTC

v_gene: TRBV7-2
d_gene: NA
j_gene: TRBJ2-7
abundance: few
CDR3aa: CASSSFSYEQYF
CDR3nt: TGTGCCAGCAGCTCCTTTTCCTACGAGCAGTACTTC

v_gene: TRBV5-1
d_gene: NA
j_gene: TRBJ1-4
abundance: few
CDR3aa: CASSLTGTGDEKLFF
CDR3nt: TGCGCCAGCAGCCTTACGGGAACCGGGGATGAAAAACTGTTTTTT

v_gene: TRBV28
d_gene: NA
j_gene: TRBJ2-3
abundance: NA
CDR3aa: CASRWTRSTDTQYF
CDR3nt: TGTGCCAGCAGATGGACACGTAGCACAGATACGCAGTATTTT

v_gene: TRBV10-3
d_gene: NA
j_gene: TRBJ2-7
abundance: few
CDR3aa: CAISESRRDPYEQYF
CDR3nt: TGTGCCATCAGTGAGTCCCGCAGGGATCCCTACGAGCAGTACTTC

v_gene: TRBV5-1
d_gene: NA
j_gene: TRBJ2-7
abundance: NA
CDR3aa: CASRPQLSYEQYF
CDR3nt: TGCGCCAGCAGACCGCAACTCTCCTACGAGCAGTACTTC

v_gene: TRBV7-9
d_gene: NA
j_gene: TRBJ1-5
abundance: few
CDR3aa: CASSLSGRADQPQHF
CDR3nt: TGTGCCAGCAGCTTATCGGGGAGGGCAGATCAGCCCCAGCATTTT

v_gene: TRBV5-1
d_gene: NA
j_gene: TRBJ2-1
abundance: few
CDR3aa: CASSLSSGDNEQFF
CDR3nt: TGCGCCAGCAGCTTGTCGTCAGGGGACAATGAGCAGTTCTTC

v_gene: TRBV10-3
d_gene: NA
j_gene: TRBJ2-2
abundance: few
CDR3aa: CAISDGQPNTGELFF
CDR3nt: TGTGCCATCAGTGACGGACAGCCGAACACCGGGGAGCTGTTTTTT

v_gene: TRBV7-9
d_gene: NA
j_gene: TRBJ2-5
abundance: NA
CDR3aa: CASSKGGRGYQETQYF
CDR3nt: TGTGCCAGCAGCAAGGGAGGCAGGGGCTACCAAGAGACCCAGTACTTC

v_gene: TRBV7-2
d_gene: TRBD1
j_gene: TRBJ2-4
abundance: NA
CDR3aa: CASSSDRARYF
CDR3nt: TGTGCCAGCAGCTCCGACAGGGCCCGCTACTTC

v_gene: TRBV5-1
d_gene: NA
j_gene: TRBJ2-5
abundance: NA
CDR3aa: CASSLGGAALQETQYF
CDR3nt: TGCGCCAGCAGCTTGGGAGGAGCGGCGCTACAAGAGACCCAGTACTTC

v_gene: TRBV20-1
d_gene: TRBD1
j_gene: TRBJ1-1
abundance: NA
CDR3aa: CSARGDREAFF
CDR3nt: TGCAGTGCTAGAGGGGACAGAGAAGCTTTCTTT

v_gene: TRBV2
d_gene: TRBD1
j_gene: TRBJ2-7
abundance: NA
CDR3aa: CASSPQGTGIYEQYF
CDR3nt: TGTGCCAGCAGTCCCCAGGGGACAGGGATCTACGAGCAGTACTTC

v_gene: TRBV29-1
d_gene: TRBD1
j_gene: TRBJ2-7
abundance: few
CDR3aa: CSVSTGNEQYF
CDR3nt: TGCAGCGTCTCGACAGGGAACGAGCAGTACTTC

v_gene: TRBV14
d_gene: NA
j_gene: TRBJ1-2
abundance: few
CDR3aa: CASSQGGGYGYTF
CDR3nt: TGTGCCAGCAGCCAGGGAGGGGGCTATGGCTACACCTTC